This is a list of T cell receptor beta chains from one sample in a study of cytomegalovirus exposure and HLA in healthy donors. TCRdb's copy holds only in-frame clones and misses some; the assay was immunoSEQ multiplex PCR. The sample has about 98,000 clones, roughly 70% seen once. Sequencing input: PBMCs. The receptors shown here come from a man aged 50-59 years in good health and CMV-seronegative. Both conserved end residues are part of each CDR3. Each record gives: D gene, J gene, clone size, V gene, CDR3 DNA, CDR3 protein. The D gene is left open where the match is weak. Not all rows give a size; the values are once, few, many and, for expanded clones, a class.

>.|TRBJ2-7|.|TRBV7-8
TGTGCCAGCAGCTCGCCTTTAGCCAGTTCAGCATACTACGAGCAGTACTTC
CASSSPLASSAYYEQYF
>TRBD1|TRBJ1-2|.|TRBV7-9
TGTTCCAGCAGCCCAGGGACAGCAGGCTACACCTTC
CSSSPGTAGYTF
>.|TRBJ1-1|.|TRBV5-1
TGCGCCAGCTCCCCCGGGGGGATGAACACTGAAGCTTTCTTT
CASSPGGMNTEAFF
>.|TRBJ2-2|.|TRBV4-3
TGCGCCAGCAGCCAGGAGGGACCAACCGGGGAGCTGTTTTTT
CASSQEGPTGELFF
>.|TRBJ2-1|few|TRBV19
TGTGCCAGTAGTATAGCGAAGGAGACTGAGCAGTTCTTC
CASSIAKETEQFF
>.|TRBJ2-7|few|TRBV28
TGTGCCAGCAGTTCGGGGAGCAACTACTACGAGCAGTACTTC
CASSSGSNYYEQYF
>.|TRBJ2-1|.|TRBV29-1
TGCAGCGTTGCAGGGGGGTCAGGCAATGAGCAGTTCTTC
CSVAGGSGNEQFF
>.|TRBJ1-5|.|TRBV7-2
TGTGCCAGCAGCCCCTACCGGAGGGTGGGTGAGCCCCAGCATTTT
CASSPYRRVGEPQHF
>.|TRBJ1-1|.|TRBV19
TGTGCCAGTAGTATGGGCGGGGGAGCTGAAGCTTTCTTT
CASSMGGGAEAFF
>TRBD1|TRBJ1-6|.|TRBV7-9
TGTGCCAGCAGCTCAACTGGGACAGGGAAAAATTCACCCCTCCACTTT
CASSSTGTGKNSPLHF
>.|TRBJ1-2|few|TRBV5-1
TGCGCCAGCAGCTTGGGAGGGGGTATTGGTTTCGGCGATGGCTACACCTTC
CASSLGGGIGFGDGYTF
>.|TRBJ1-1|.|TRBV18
TGTGCCAGCTCACCCCGGGACAACCAAATCAAGAACACTGAAGCTTTCTTT
CASSPRDNQIKNTEAFF
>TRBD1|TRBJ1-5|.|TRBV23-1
TGCGCCAGCATGAACCTCGCGGACAGGGATAGCAATCAGCCCCAGCATTTT
CASMNLADRDSNQPQHF
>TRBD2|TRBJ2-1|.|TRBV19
TGTGCCAGTAGTCCCGGAGGAAGCGGGGGCAATGAGCAGTTCTTC
CASSPGGSGGNEQFF
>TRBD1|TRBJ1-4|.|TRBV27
TGTGCCAGCAGTGTGCCGGGACAGGGTCGACATGAAAAACTGTTTTTT
CASSVPGQGRHEKLFF
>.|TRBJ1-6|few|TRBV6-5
TGTGCCAGCAGTTACTCTGGTTGGGCAGAAAATTCACCCCTCCACTTT
CASSYSGWAENSPLHF
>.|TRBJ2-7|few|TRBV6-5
TGTGCCAGCGGGCGCAGCTCCTACGAGCAGTACTTC
CASGRSSYEQYF
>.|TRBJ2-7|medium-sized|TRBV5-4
TGTGCCAGCAGCCGTCGCGGGGTGAACGAGCAGTACTTC
CASSRRGVNEQYF
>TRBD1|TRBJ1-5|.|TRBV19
TGTGCCAGTAGTCCCCGGGACAGGAACATCCAGCCCCAGCATTTT
CASSPRDRNIQPQHF
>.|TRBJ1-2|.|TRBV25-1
TGTGCCAGCAGTGAATATCATTATTGGACAGACTATGGCTACACCTTC
CASSEYHYWTDYGYTF
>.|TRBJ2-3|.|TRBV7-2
TGTGCCAGCAGCTTAAACTCCGGACAGTCCACAGATACGCAGTATTTT
CASSLNSGQSTDTQYF
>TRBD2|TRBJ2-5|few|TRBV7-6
TGTGCCAGCAGATGGGACGTACGAAGGCTAGCGGGAGGGGAGACCCAGTACTTC
CASRWDVRRLAGGETQYF
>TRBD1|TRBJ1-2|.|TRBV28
TGTGCCAGCAACTACGACACAGCGACAGGGCGATATGGCTACACCTTC
CASNYDTATGRYGYTF
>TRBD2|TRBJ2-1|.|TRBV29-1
TGCAGCGTTCAGCGGGGGATATCCTACAATGAGCAGTTCTTC
CSVQRGISYNEQFF
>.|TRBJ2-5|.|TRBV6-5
TGTGCCAGCAGTCAGACGAGGCAAGAGACCCAGTACTTC
CASSQTRQETQYF
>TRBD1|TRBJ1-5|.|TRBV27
TGTGCCAGCAGTTTACAGGGGGCGAACAATCAGCCCCAGCATTTT
CASSLQGANNQPQHF
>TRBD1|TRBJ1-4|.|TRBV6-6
TGTGCCAGCAGTTACTTGGACAGGGGAAGTGAAAAACTGTTTTTT
CASSYLDRGSEKLFF
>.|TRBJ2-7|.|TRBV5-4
TGTGCCAGCAGCTTCGACACCTTCTCCTACGAGCAGTACTTC
CASSFDTFSYEQYF
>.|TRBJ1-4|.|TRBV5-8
TGTGCCAGCAGCTCGACGGGGGTTCCTAATGAAAAACTGTTTTTT
CASSSTGVPNEKLFF
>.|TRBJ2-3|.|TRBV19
TGTGCCAGTAGGGAGGAGGGGAGAGGCACAGATACGCAGTATTTT
CASREEGRGTDTQYF
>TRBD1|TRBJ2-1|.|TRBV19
TGTGCCAGTAGTGTTCGACAGGGGGCGGTCTACAATGAGCAGTTCTTC
CASSVRQGAVYNEQFF
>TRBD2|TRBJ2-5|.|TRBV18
TGTGCCAGCTCACCAACCGGGACTAGCGGGGGCCAAGAGACCCAGTACTTC
CASSPTGTSGGQETQYF
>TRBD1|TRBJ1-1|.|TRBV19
TGTGCCAGTGCACAGGACAGGGCGAACACTGAAGCTTTCTTT
CASAQDRANTEAFF
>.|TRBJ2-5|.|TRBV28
TGTGCCAGCAGCAAGGACTACCGGGAGACCCAGTACTTC
CASSKDYRETQYF
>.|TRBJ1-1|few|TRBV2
TGTGCCAGCAGACAACAGGGGAACACTGAAGCTTTCTTT
CASRQQGNTEAFF
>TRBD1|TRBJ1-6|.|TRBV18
TGTGCCAGCTCACCTAGAGGGACAGGACTAGGTAATTCACCCCTCCACTTT
CASSPRGTGLGNSPLHF
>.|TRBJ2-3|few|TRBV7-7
TGTGCTAGCAGCCCGGCGCCAGCGAGTACGCAGTATTTT
CASSPAPASTQYF